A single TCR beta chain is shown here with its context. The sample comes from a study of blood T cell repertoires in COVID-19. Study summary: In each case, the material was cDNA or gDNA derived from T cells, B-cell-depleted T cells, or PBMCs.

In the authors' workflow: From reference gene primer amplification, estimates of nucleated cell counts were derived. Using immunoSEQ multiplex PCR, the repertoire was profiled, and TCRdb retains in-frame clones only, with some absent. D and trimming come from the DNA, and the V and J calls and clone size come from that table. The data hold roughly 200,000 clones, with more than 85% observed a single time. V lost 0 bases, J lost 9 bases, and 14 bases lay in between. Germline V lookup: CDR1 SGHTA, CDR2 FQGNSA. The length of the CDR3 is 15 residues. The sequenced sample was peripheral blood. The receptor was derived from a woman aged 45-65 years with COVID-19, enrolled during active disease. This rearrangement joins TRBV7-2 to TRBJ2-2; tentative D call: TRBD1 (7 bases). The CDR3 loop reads CASSLATEGARELFF. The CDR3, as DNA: TGTGCCAGCAGCTTAGCTACGGAGGGGGCCCGGGAGCTGTTTTTT.